The 24 T cell receptor beta chains below all came from one sample that was sequenced in a study of cytomegalovirus exposure and HLA in healthy donors. The study ran its PCR with 60 Vbeta and 13 Jbeta primers. The method was immunoSEQ multiplex PCR; TCRdb's version includes in-frame clones alone and lacks a portion of them. Counted here are some 120,000 clones, around 70% occurring once; the ten biggest clones make up 3.5% to 4.5%. The sample was PBMCs. The receptors stem from a man aged 35 to 55 in good health and CMV-seropositive.

The chain joins TRBV7-8 to TRBJ2-5; D is perhaps TRBD2 (6 bases). CDR1 is SGHVS, CDR2 FQNEAQ, per germline. This CDR3 region has 14 residues. The ends were cut back, 5 bases at V and 2 bases at J, with 12 bases in the middle. The CDR3 nucleotides read TGTGCCAGCAGCCTCGGGACTTTACAAGAGACCCAGTACTTC. Residues: CASSLGTLQETQYF.

The chain uses TRBV7-2 and TRBJ2-5; tentatively, D is TRBD2 (6 bases). CDR3 length: 16 residues. Germline-derived CDR1 and CDR2 are SGHTA and FQGNSA. Deletions cut 2 bases from V and 4 bases from J, with 17 bases between. The CDR3 region has the DNA TGTGCCAGCAGCTTACACCAGGGAGGCGCAGGAGAGACCCAGTACTTC. It encodes CASSLHQGGAGETQYF.

The chain links TRBV7-2 to TRBJ2-1; 9 bases align to TRBD2. The germline gives CDR1 SGHTA, CDR2 FQGNSA. The trim removed 0 bases at V and 5 bases at J, leaving 5 bases unmatched. The CDR3 length is 16 residues. The CDR3 region is CASSLAETSGNNEQFF. Here the CDR3 DNA reads TGTGCCAGCAGCTTAGCGGAGACTAGCGGAAACAATGAGCAGTTCTTC.

The rearrangement uses TRBV6-4 and TRBJ2-1; 15 positions agree with TRBD2. V shed 5 bases and J 1 base; nucleotides not matched to a gene: 12. The CDR3 length is 20 residues. Germline V CDR1 and CDR2: MRHNA, SNTAGT. CDR3 nucleotide sequence: TGTGCCAGCAGTCTCGGAGACAGGACTAGCGGGAGGGCATCCTACAATGAGCAGTTCTTC. It specifies CASSLGDRTSGRASYNEQFF.

The genes are TRBV18 and TRBJ2-1; D may be TRBD2 (5 bases). Germline assignment: CDR1 KGHSH and CDR2 LQKENI. Trimming removed 3 bases at V and 5 bases at J, with 11 bases between. This CDR3 has 14 amino acids. CDR3 region: CASSPGVGNNEQFF. The DNA of the CDR3 is TGTGCCAGCTCACCCGGGGTGGGCAACAATGAGCAGTTCTTC.

V usage is TRBV30 and J usage is TRBJ1-1, with 8 positions matching TRBD1. Germline V gene lookup returns CDR1 GTSNPN and CDR2 SVGIG (reference sequence). This CDR3 is 15 amino acids long. The junction had 8 bases not matched to a gene; V was cut back by 1 base and J by 4 bases. Here the CDR3 reads CAWSDETGVSTEAFF. The CDR3 nucleotides are TGTGCCTGGAGTGATGAGACAGGGGTGAGCACTGAAGCTTTCTTT.

The chain links TRBV4-3 to TRBJ2-2, with a tentative D call TRBD1 (6 bases). The CDR3 is made up of 15 amino acids. The germline V and J ends were trimmed by 6 bases and 6 bases, with 17 bases remaining between them. The V gene's germline CDR1 is LGHNA and CDR2 YSLEER. The CDR3 sequence: CASRIHRESAGELFF. The CDR3 coding sequence is TGCGCCAGCAGAATTCACAGGGAATCGGCCGGGGAGCTGTTTTTT.

The genes are TRBV19 and TRBJ1-5, with 7 bases aligning to TRBD1. CDR1 is LNHDA, CDR2 SQIVND, per germline (reference sequence). The CDR3 has 16 residues. J gave up 0 bases and V 9 bases, and 11 bases lay outside the gene matches. The CDR3 loop is CASLSDRSNSNQPQHF. The CDR3 DNA is TGTGCCAGCCTGTCGGACAGGAGCAATAGCAATCAGCCCCAGCATTTT. The full variable domain, in which reference TRBV19 and TRBJ1-5 provide the parts outside the CDR3, is DGGITQSPKYLFRKEGQNVTLSCEQNLNHDAMYWYRQDPGQGLRLIYYSQIVNDFQKGDIAEGYSVSREKKESFPLTVTSAQKNPTAFYLCASLSDRSNSNQPQHFGDGTRLSIL.

This rearrangement joins TRBV2 to TRBJ2-6; no clear D. Per germline, CDR1 SNHLY and CDR2 FYNNEI. The length of the CDR3 is 15 residues. V lost 5 bases, J lost 1 base, and 9 bases lay in between. The CDR3: CASSFGSSGANVLTF. The CDR3 DNA reads TGTGCCAGCAGTTTCGGGTCTTCTGGGGCCAACGTCCTGACTTTC.

This rearrangement joins TRBV28 to TRBJ1-1; possible D gene TRBD1, 5 bases. The V gene lost 3 bases and the J gene lost 4 bases, with 12 bases spanning the gap. The CDR3 is made up of 14 amino acids. From germline, CDR1 is MDHEN and CDR2 SYDVKM. In nucleotides, the CDR3 is TGTGCCAGCAGTTTGAGGGTGGGGGGCACTGAAGCTTTCTTT. Amino acids: CASSLRVGGTEAFF.

The V and J genes are TRBV11-1 and TRBJ2-7, with a weak D call TRBD1 (6 bases). Germline V gives CDR1 SGHAT, CDR2 FQDESV (reference sequence). V was clipped by 7 bases and J by 1 base, with 14 bases between them. The CDR3 is made up of 14 amino acids. The CDR3 loop is CASNVQGRSYEQYF. The CDR3 nucleotides are TGTGCCAGCAACGTACAGGGAAGGTCCTACGAGCAGTACTTC.

This sequence joins TRBV11-2 and TRBJ1-2, with 10 bases matching TRBD1. The CDR3 has 13 residues. With 5 bases clipped from V and 6 bases from J, the junction kept 3 bases outside the gene matches. CDR1 and CDR2 (germline): SGHAT, FQNNGV. The CDR3 DNA sequence: TGTGCCAGCAGCCTGGACAGGGGGAATGGCTACACCTTC. This gives the protein CASSLDRGNGYTF.

This chain uses TRBV7-9 with TRBJ2-1; 12 positions agree with TRBD1. The CDR3 runs to 16 residues. The J segment lost 8 bases and the V segment lost 3 bases, leaving 8 bases of the junction unmatched. CDR1 and CDR2 (germline): SEHNR, FQNEAQ (reference sequence). The CDR3 sequence: CASSFGDRGLKDEQFF. In DNA, the CDR3 is TGTGCCAGCAGCTTTGGGGACAGGGGGCTGAAGGATGAGCAGTTCTTC.

CDR3 sequence: CASRETGRNSYEQYF. The CDR3 nucleotides read TGTGCCAGCAGAGAGACAGGGAGGAACTCCTACGAGCAGTACTTC. The V call is TRBV27, the J call TRBJ2-7; perhaps TRBD1 as D (7 bases). This CDR3 contains 15 residues. The V gene's germline CDR1 is MNHEY and CDR2 SMNVEV (reference sequence). Trimming pared 6 bases from V and 0 bases from J, leaving 15 bases between.

The chain employs TRBV6-1 and TRBJ1-2; 10 nucleotides match TRBD1. The CDR3 extends over 14 amino acids. Germline CDR1 and CDR2: MNHNS and SASEGT. The J segment lost 5 bases and the V segment lost 5 bases, leaving 5 bases of the junction unmatched. The DNA of the CDR3 is TGTGCCAGCAGTAATGACAGGGGGCGTTATGGCTACACCTTC. Protein sequence: CASSNDRGRYGYTF.

The chain uses TRBV5-1 and TRBJ2-3; D is ambiguous. Per germline, CDR1 SGHRS and CDR2 YFSETQ. Trimming removed 0 bases at V and 0 bases at J, with 5 bases between. This CDR3 has 14 amino acids. The CDR3 DNA reads TGCGCCAGCAGCTTGGATAGTAGCACAGATACGCAGTATTTT. Protein: CASSLDSSTDTQYF.

The chain uses TRBV28 and TRBJ1-5, with D perhaps TRBD1 (6 bases). Germline values: CDR1 MDHEN, CDR2 SYDVKM. V was shortened by 7 bases and J by 1 base, with 20 bases between the two germline ends. The CDR3 has 17 residues. CDR3 in DNA: TGTGCCAGCACGGACGGGGGGGCCGATAGGAGCAATCAGCCCCAGCATTTT. Its translation is CASTDGGADRSNQPQHF. Filled out from reference TRBV28 and TRBJ1-5, the complete variable domain reads DVKVTQSSRYLVKRTGEKVFLECVQDMDHENMFWYRQDPGLGLRLIYFSYDVKMKEKGDIPEGYSVSREKKERFSLILESASTNQTSMYLCASTDGGADRSNQPQHFGDGTRLSIL.

This rearrangement joins TRBV7-2 to TRBJ1-4, with TRBD1 as a possible D gene (5 bases). The germline CDR1 and CDR2 sequences are SGHTA and FQGNSA. CDR3 length: 17 residues. V was shortened by 4 bases and J by 4 bases, with 19 bases between the two germline ends. As DNA, the CDR3 is TGTGCCAGCAGCTCGGCGTCGGCAGGGAGGGTTAATGAAAAACTGTTTTTT. It encodes CASSSASAGRVNEKLFF.

The chain combines TRBV15 with TRBJ1-1; D unresolved. The CDR3 runs 16 residues. Per the germline V gene, CDR1 is LNHNV and CDR2 is YYDKDF (reference sequence). The V gene lost 0 bases and the J gene lost 1 base, with 12 bases spanning the gap. The DNA for the CDR3 is TGTGCCACCAGCAGAGAAGTTTCAGGTACGAACACTGAAGCTTTCTTT. This translates into CATSREVSGTNTEAFF.

CDR3 amino acids: CAIRKTSGGRQETQYF. The CDR3 region has the DNA TGTGCCATCAGGAAGACTAGCGGGGGCCGCCAAGAGACCCAGTACTTC. The V gene is TRBV10-3, the J gene TRBJ2-5; 12 nucleotides match TRBD2. CDR1 and CDR2 from the germline V gene are ENHRY and SYGVKD. V was clipped by 6 bases and J by 1 base; unmatched bases: 6. CDR3 size: 16 residues.

The chain is built from TRBV10-2 and TRBJ1-2; TRBD1 is a possible D gene (6 bases). CDR3 size: 16 residues. V was cut by 8 bases and J by 6 bases, with 25 bases left in between. Germline-derived CDR1 and CDR2 are WSHSY and SAAADI. CDR3 in amino acids: CASLRWGGPASHGYTF. CDR3 DNA: TGCGCCAGCCTCCGTTGGGGGGGGCCTGCCTCCCATGGCTACACCTTC.

This chain uses TRBV6-1 with TRBJ2-7; no clear D gene. The V gene's germline CDR1 is MNHNS and CDR2 SASEGT. Trimming removed 4 bases from V and 2 bases from J, with 12 bases in between. The CDR3 length is 14 residues. CDR3 loop: CASSVGSGPYEQYF. The CDR3 DNA reads TGTGCCAGCAGTGTGGGTTCAGGCCCCTACGAGCAGTACTTC.

This clone has only a few counts. The V call is TRBV5-1, the J call TRBJ1-2; 7 bases align to TRBD1. Germline CDR1 reads SGHRS; CDR2 reads YFSETQ. CDR3 length: 13 amino acids. The trim removed 6 bases at V and 3 bases at J, leaving 5 bases unmatched. CDR3 in DNA: TGCGCCAGCACCCCCGGGACAGACTATGGCTACACCTTC. This encodes CASTPGTDYGYTF. The full variable domain, with the rest looked up from reference TRBV5-1 and TRBJ1-2, is KAGVTQTPRYLIKTRGQQVTLSCSPISGHRSVSWYQQTPGQGLQFLFEYFSETQRNKGNFPGRFSGRQFSNSRSEMNVSTLELGDSALYLCASTPGTDYGYTFGSGTRLTVV.

This clone has a single count. J is TRBJ2-5 and V is TRBV30; 7 positions match TRBD1. Germline V gene data show CDR1 as GTSNPN and CDR2 as SVGIG (reference sequence). V lost 2 bases to trimming and J lost 4 bases; unmatched junction nucleotides: 7. The CDR3 contains 14 residues. The CDR3 nucleotides are TGTGCCTGGAGTCAAGGGGGCGCTGGAGAGACCCAGTACTTC. This translates into CAWSQGGAGETQYF. Looking up the rest from reference TRBV30 and TRBJ2-5 gives the full variable domain: SQTIHQWPATLVQPVGSPLSLECTVEGTSNPNLYWYRQAAGRGLQLLFYSVGIGQISSEVPQNLSASRPQDRQFILSSKKLLLSDSGFYLCAWSQGGAGETQYFGPGTRLLVL.